The clone carrying this T cell receptor beta chain was seen more than once but under ten times. Its antigen is undetermined. Trimming took 3 bases from V and 4 from J; bases not matched to a gene: 8. This CDR3 is 16 amino acids long. In germline, CDR1 is MGHDK, CDR2 SYGVNS. This sample is part of a study of response to subunit inactivated influenza vaccine. Regarding the study as a whole: There was a suggestion from the authors that each seasonal influenza vaccination recruits few new T cells.

TCRdb called the RT-PCR reads again in MiXCR, with one record for every CDR3 protein. The profile shows 860,000 or so distinct CDR3 sequences, approximately 22% of them singletons. This receptor was obtained from a man aged 45 to 65 who received an inactivated influenza vaccine. The chain joins TRBV25-1 to TRBJ2-3, with 9 nucleotides matching TRBD2. The material sequenced was PBMCs from blood, taken 5 days after vaccination. CDR3 DNA: TGTGCCAGCAGTGATCCCCTAGCGGGATCGGCAGATACGCAGTATTTT. It yields the protein CASSDPLAGSADTQYF.